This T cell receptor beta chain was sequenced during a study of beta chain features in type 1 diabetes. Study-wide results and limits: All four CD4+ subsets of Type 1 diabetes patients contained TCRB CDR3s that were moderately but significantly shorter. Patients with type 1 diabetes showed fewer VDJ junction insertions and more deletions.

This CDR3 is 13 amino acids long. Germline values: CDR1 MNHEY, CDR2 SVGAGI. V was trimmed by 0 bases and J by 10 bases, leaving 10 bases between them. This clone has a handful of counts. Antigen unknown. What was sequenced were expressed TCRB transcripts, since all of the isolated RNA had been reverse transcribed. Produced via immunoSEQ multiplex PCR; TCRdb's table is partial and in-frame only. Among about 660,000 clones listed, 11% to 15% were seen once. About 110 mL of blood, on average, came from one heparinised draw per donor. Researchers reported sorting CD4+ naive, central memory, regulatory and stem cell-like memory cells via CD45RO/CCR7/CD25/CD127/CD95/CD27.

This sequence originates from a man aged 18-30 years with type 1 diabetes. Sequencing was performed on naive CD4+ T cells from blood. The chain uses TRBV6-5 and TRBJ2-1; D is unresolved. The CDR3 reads CASSYSHGSEQFF. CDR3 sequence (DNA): TGTGCCAGCAGTTACTCGCATGGGTCCGAGCAGTTCTTC.